The entry that follows covers one T cell receptor beta chain sequence. Library construction for TCR beta used iRepertoire HTBI primers and Arm-PCR of CDR3 regions. TCRdb processed the multiplex PCR reads anew with MiXCR; each CDR3 protein has one entry. This sample has 200,000 to 250,000 distinct CDR3 sequences, with roughly 19% found just once. This sample stems from a study of regulatory T cells in long-lasting Graves disease. This CDR3 has 14 residues. CDR1 is SGHAT and CDR2 is FQDESV in the germline V gene (reference sequence). Between the trimmed V and J ends, which lost 5 bases and 4 bases, there was a span of 11 bases. Time point of the sample: newly diagnosed GD, antithyroid drugs for less than 3 months. The TCR library was made from RNA extracted from PBMCs. Another study also made use of these data, one on T cells in Graves' hyperthyroidism and ophthalmopathy.

V usage is TRBV11-1 and J usage is TRBJ2-2; D tentatively fits TRBD1 or TRBD2 (5 bases each). The sequence came from a woman aged 25-40 years with Graves disease. The sample here was peripheral blood mononuclear cells (PBMCs), taken at new diagnosis, from a patient treated with antithyroid drugs. CDR3 bases: TGTGCCAGCAGCACCCAGGGAGTCACCGGGGAGCTGTTTTTT. Residues: CASSTQGVTGELFF.